The clone carrying this TCR beta chain is deemed medium-sized by its frequency. The target antigen is unknown. In germline, CDR1 is MNHEY, CDR2 SVGEGT. The CDR3 totals 11 residues. Multiplex touch-down PCR amplified TRB using TRB-A and TRB-B pools in one tube. TCRdb reprocessed the multiplex PCR reads and keeps a single row for each CDR3 protein, giving no DNA. The sample's table shows a few thousand distinct CDR3 sequences. The data derive from a study of T cell clusters in autoimmune cytopenias. Each sample's input was roughly 230 ng genomic DNA, approximately 37,500 genome equivalents. Study-wide results and limits: Active autoimmune hepatitis patients had almost three-fold fewer exclusive TRB clusters than healthy donors.

The same data also went into a second study, on T cell repertoires in aging, cancer and after chemotherapy. That study adds: Clear clonal overlap appeared across healthy donor samples taken over several months to years. Around 10 million TCR reads were in the whole dataset. Age-matched healthy donors had significantly more diverse, less clonal blood TCR repertoires than untreated cancer patients.

This receptor was identified in a human donor in good health. The sample consisted of peripheral blood. This rearrangement joins TRBV6-2 or TRBV6-3 to TRBJ2-3. CDR3 loop: CASSYPDTQYF.